This TCR beta chain was identified during a study of blood T cell repertoires in COVID-19. The wider study: COVID-19 samples from acute and convalescent phases originated in the United States, Italy and Spain.

As processed by the authors: Estimates of nucleated cell counts were drawn from the amplification of reference gene primers. The table came from immunoSEQ multiplex PCR; TCRdb's copy has only in-frame clones and leaves some out. The V and J calls and clone size were taken over from that table, and D and trimming were inferred from the DNA. The repertoire holds 65,000 to 75,000 clones, nearly 90% seen once, with around 5% in the top ten. Source material: peripheral blood. This TCR came from a woman aged 45-65 years with active COVID-19.

The CDR3 bases are TGTGCCAGCAGTCGCCCGCTCGACAGGCTCAATCAGCCCCAGCATTTT. The encoded protein is CASSRPLDRLNQPQHF. V and J are TRBV28 and TRBJ1-5; TRBD1 is a possible D gene (6 bases). The CDR3 spans 16 residues. Germline V gives CDR1 MDHEN, CDR2 SYDVKM. Trimming pared 5 bases from V and 3 bases from J, leaving 17 bases between. The variable domain in full, with the rest retrieved from reference TRBV28 and TRBJ1-5, is DVKVTQSSRYLVKRTGEKVFLECVQDMDHENMFWYRQDPGLGLRLIYFSYDVKMKEKGDIPEGYSVSREKKERFSLILESASTNQTSMYLCASSRPLDRLNQPQHFGDGTRLSIL.